This passage covers 20 T cell receptor beta chains from one sample sequenced in a study of control samples from healthy donors and cancer patients. Assay used: immunoSEQ multiplex PCR; TCRdb lists only in-frame clones, some missing. In the table there are 70,000 to 100,000 clones, around 90% of which are singletons. The sequenced material came from PBMCs. Every receptor here comes from a woman aged 60-70 years with head and neck cancer.

This clone has only one observation. The chain has TRBV19 and TRBJ1-5; no clear D gene. This CDR3 is built from 16 residues. The germline V gene encodes CDR1 LNHDA and CDR2 SQIVND (reference sequence). V was cut by 5 bases and J by 2 bases, with 16 bases left in between. CDR3 DNA sequence: TGTGCCAGTAGTCTCGGAGAGGCACCCGGCAATCAGCCCCAGCATTTT. Translated, it gives CASSLGEAPGNQPQHF.

The V gene is TRBV7-9, the J gene TRBJ1-4; 10 nucleotides match TRBD1. Trimming removed 3 bases from V and 6 bases from J; junction bases left unmatched: 7. Germline loops: CDR1 SEHNR, CDR2 FQNEAQ (reference sequence). The CDR3 contains 16 residues. In nucleotides, the CDR3 is TGTGCCAGCAGCTTTAACCGGGACAGGGGTGATGAAAAACTGTTTTTT. It specifies CASSFNRDRGDEKLFF.

In nucleotides, the CDR3 is TGTGCCAGCAGCCACGGGACAGGACCCTACGAGCAGTACTTC. This translates into CASSHGTGPYEQYF. The rearrangement uses TRBV11-2 and TRBJ2-7; 8 positions agree with TRBD1. V lost 5 bases, J lost 2 bases, and 5 bases stayed unmatched. CDR1 and CDR2 from the germline V gene are SGHAT and FQNNGV. The length of the CDR3 is 14 residues.

The V gene is TRBV10-3, the J gene TRBJ1-1, with 8 bases lining up with TRBD1. The CDR3 is 14 amino acids. V shed 6 bases, J shed 2 bases, and the junction held 5 bases outside the gene matches. Germline CDR1 is ENHRY and CDR2 is SYGVKD. The CDR3 coding sequence is TGTGCCATCAGGGAGACAGGGGCAAACACTGAAGCTTTCTTT. Translating it yields CAIRETGANTEAFF.

This clone was seen once. The CDR3 reads CASSVDLGEQYF. Written as DNA, the CDR3 is TGTGCCAGCAGCGTAGATCTAGGGGAGCAGTACTTC. This chain joins TRBV9 and TRBJ2-7; no clear D gene. Germline V gene data show CDR1 as SGDLS and CDR2 as YYNGEE. The CDR3 has 12 amino acids. V was shortened by 0 bases and J by 7 bases, with 8 bases between the two germline ends.

The chain has TRBV6-5 and TRBJ1-1; D is unresolved. This CDR3 region has 12 residues. V lost 11 bases to trimming and J lost 2 bases, with 12 bases between them. Germline-derived CDR1 and CDR2 are MNHEY and SVGAGI. The CDR3 nucleotides are TGTGCCTCCGGCACTGTAAACACTGAAGCTTTCTTT. It yields the protein CASGTVNTEAFF.

The V gene is TRBV5-4, the J gene TRBJ2-1, with 11 positions matching TRBD2. Germline V gene sequence: CDR1 SGHNT, CDR2 YYREEE (reference sequence). The CDR3 is 16 residues long. The V and J ends lost 5 bases and 1 base, in that order; junction bases with no gene match: 5. The CDR3 sequence: CASRSTSGRSYNEQFF. CDR3 DNA: TGTGCCAGCAGAAGCACTAGCGGGAGATCCTACAATGAGCAGTTCTTC. Full variable domain (missing parts from reference TRBV5-4 and TRBJ2-1): ETGVTQSPTHLIKTRGQQVTLRCSSQSGHNTVSWYQQALGQGPQFIFQYYREEENGRGNFPPRFSGLQFPNYSSELNVNALELDDSALYLCASRSTSGRSYNEQFFGPGTRLTVL.

V and J are TRBV24-1 and TRBJ1-5; TRBD1 aligns across 7 bases. J gave up 2 bases and V 4 bases, and 4 bases lay outside the gene matches. CDR1 and CDR2 (germline): KGHDR, SFDVKD. CDR3 length: 15 amino acids. The CDR3 region is CATSDTGAGNQPQHF. CDR3 sequence (DNA): TGTGCCACCAGTGACACAGGGGCTGGCAATCAGCCCCAGCATTTT.

The gene calls are TRBV5-5 and TRBJ2-7; 8 nucleotides agree with TRBD1. The germline CDR1 and CDR2 sequences are SGHKS and YYEKEE (reference sequence). This CDR3 has 15 amino acids. Trimming at V came to 4 bases and at J to 2 bases, leaving 8 bases not matched to a gene. The CDR3 bases are TGTGCCAGCAGCGATGGACAGGGCCCTACCTACGAGCAGTACTTC. Its translation: CASSDGQGPTYEQYF. Supplemented by reference TRBV5-5 and TRBJ2-7, the full variable domain reads DAGVTQSPTHLIKTRGQQVTLRCSPISGHKSVSWYQQVLGQGPQFIFQYYEKEERGRGNFPDRFSARQFPNYSSELNVNALLLGDSALYLCASSDGQGPTYEQYFGPGTRLTVT.

Comment on this clone: A read error may account for a junction end that differs from germline. The chain carries TRBV10-3 and TRBJ2-2, with 7 bases identical to TRBD2. The length of the CDR3 is 12 residues. Germline values: CDR1 ENHRY, CDR2 SYGVKD. CDR3 bases: TGTGCCATAAGTGGCGGGAGCGGGGAGCTGTTTTTT. Encoded protein: CAISGGSGELFF.

The chain employs TRBV5-1 and TRBJ2-1; D ambiguous. The V end was cut by 2 bases, the J end by 2 bases, with 8 bases between. The CDR3 is 14 residues long. Germline V gives CDR1 SGHRS, CDR2 YFSETQ. CDR3 sequence reads: CASSFQPAYNEQFF. For the CDR3, the DNA is TGCGCCAGCAGCTTTCAACCGGCCTACAATGAGCAGTTCTTC.

The rearrangement joins TRBV14 to TRBJ1-4, with 7 nucleotides matching TRBD1. The CDR3 spans 17 residues. Trimming cost V 0 bases and J 8 bases; bases outside gene matches: 12. CDR1 SGHDN and CDR2 FVKESK come from the germline V gene. The CDR3 DNA reads as TGTGCCAGCAGCCAAGATTGGAGACAGGGAGGTTACGAAAAACTGTTTTTT. It is translated as CASSQDWRQGGYEKLFF.

The genes are TRBV6-1 and TRBJ2-6; D may be TRBD1 (6 bases). This CDR3 region has 20 residues. Trimming removed 1 base from V and 0 bases from J, with 19 bases in between. Germline loops: CDR1 MNHNS, CDR2 SASEGT. CDR3 DNA sequence: TGTGCCAGCAGTGAAGAGAAGACAGGTGCGGTTTTCTCTGGGGCCAACGTCCTGACTTTC. The encoded protein is CASSEEKTGAVFSGANVLTF.

The V call is TRBV14, the J call TRBJ2-7; D is perhaps TRBD1 or TRBD2 (5 bases each). Trimming pared 6 bases from V and 6 bases from J, leaving 15 bases between. The CDR3 loop spans 13 amino acids. The germline CDR1 and CDR2 sequences are SGHDN and FVKESK. The chain's CDR3 is CASSFRGGREQYF. The CDR3 nucleotides read TGTGCCAGCAGTTTTAGGGGCGGGCGCGAGCAGTACTTC.

This chain connects TRBV4-1 to TRBJ2-1; D unresolved. CDR3 length: 16 residues. Germline V CDR1 and CDR2: MGHRA, YSYEKL. V gave up 1 base and J gave up 10 bases, with 20 bases separating them. Here the CDR3 reads CASSQVVSRSTSEQFF. The CDR3 nucleotides read TGCGCCAGCAGCCAAGTGGTGTCCAGGTCAACGTCCGAGCAGTTCTTC.

This sequence joins TRBV6-2 or TRBV6-3 and TRBJ1-4, with D unresolved. The length of the CDR3 is 16 residues. Germline-derived CDR1 and CDR2 are MNHEY and SVGEGT. Deletions cut 2 bases from V and 3 bases from J, with 13 bases between. The CDR3 region is CASSYGGSRANEKLFF. CDR3 sequence (DNA): TGTGCCAGCAGTTACGGAGGGTCTCGGGCTAATGAAAAACTGTTTTTT.

V and J are TRBV6-1 and TRBJ1-6; D may be TRBD1 (6 bases). V lost 6 bases to trimming and J lost 7 bases, with 16 bases between them. The germline V gene encodes CDR1 MNHNS and CDR2 SASEGT. The CDR3 has 15 amino acids. The CDR3 DNA sequence: TGTGCCAGCAGACCCCAACAGGGAAGGAATTCACCCCTCCACTTT. Protein product: CASRPQQGRNSPLHF.

This clone occurred a few times. The chain has TRBV6-4 and TRBJ1-6; 7 nucleotides line up with TRBD1. After removal of 5 bases from V and 14 bases from J, the junction contained 9 bases not matched to a gene. Looked up from germline, CDR1 is MRHNA and CDR2 is SNTAGT. This CDR3 region has 13 residues. Here the CDR3 DNA reads TGTGCCAGCAGTCGGGACAGTTTCTCTACCCTCCACTTT. Protein: CASSRDSFSTLHF.

The chain employs TRBV6-5 and TRBJ1-5; 11 bases map to TRBD1. This CDR3 has 14 residues. Germline-derived CDR1 and CDR2 are MNHEY and SVGAGI. The junction had 5 bases not matched to a gene; V was cut back by 6 bases and J by 7 bases. The CDR3 here is CASSHGTGGQPQHF. The CDR3, as DNA: TGTGCCAGCAGCCATGGGACAGGGGGACAGCCCCAGCATTTT.

To note about this clone: The sample holds other DNA sequences that translate to the same CDR3. The chain recombines TRBV7-3 with TRBJ2-2; 8 nucleotides agree with TRBD2. The CDR3 length is 15 residues. The J segment lost 5 bases and the V segment lost 5 bases, leaving 7 bases of the junction unmatched. Germline CDR1 and CDR2: SGHTA and FQGTGA. This chain's CDR3 is CASSRLPGGTGELFF. CDR3 sequence (DNA): TGTGCCAGCAGCCGCCTACCGGGAGGGACCGGGGAGCTGTTTTTT.